This T cell receptor (beta chain) is from a study of identical twins. General study points: Out-of-frame alpha sequences common to twins exhibited an excess of low generation probability.

With regard to this clonotype: Its antigen is undetermined.

V lost 3 bases to trimming and J lost 9 bases, with 11 bases between them. Looked up from germline, CDR1 is SEHNR and CDR2 is FQNEAQ (reference sequence). This CDR3 spans 13 amino acids. Template switching added a universal primer binding site, and final cDNA carried unique molecular identifiers. TCRdb independently ran MiXCR on the 5' RACE reads; one entry per CDR3 protein. Here the sample spans under 900,000 distinct CDR3 sequences, 18% being singletons. Another study also made use of these data, one on T cells expressing NK-cell markers.

This sequence joins TRBV7-9 and TRBJ1-4; no clear D gene. Sequencing was done on a sample of PBMCs. This clonotype was sampled from a woman between 18 and 29 years old in good health. This CDR3 reads CASSLRAAQKLFF. The CDR3 DNA is TGTGCCAGCAGCTTGAGGGCAGCTCAAAAACTGTTTTTT.